Presented here are 17 T cell receptor beta chains from one specimen sequenced in a study of blood T cells in healthy people across ages. The authors ran a second PCR of 7 to 11 cycles using a sample-barcoded 5' primer and a J-beta primer mix. TCRdb passed the 5' RACE reads through MiXCR, listing each CDR3 protein once. The repertoire consists of about 1.4 million distinct CDR3 sequences, with roughly 59% occurring once and the leading ten covering over 5%. The material sequenced was blood. The receptors come from a man aged 18 to 29 in good health.

The CDR3, as DNA: TGTGCCAGCAGCCGCATTAGGGATGAGCAGTTCTTC. Encoded protein: CASSRIRDEQFF. This chain joins TRBV14 and TRBJ2-1; no clear D. V was cut by 4 bases and J by 8 bases, with 9 bases left in between. Germline V gene sequence: CDR1 SGHDN, CDR2 FVKESK. The CDR3 totals 12 residues.

This clonotype came up a few times. The chain combines TRBV15 with TRBJ2-4, with a possible D match to TRBD1 (6 bases). The CDR3 sequence is 15 residues long. V lost 1 base and J lost 6, with 13 bases in between. Germline V CDR1 and CDR2: LNHNV, YYDKDF (reference sequence). CDR3 protein: CATSRARDNLNIQYF. CDR3 nucleotide sequence: TGTGCCACCAGCAGAGCGAGGGACAACCTAAACATTCAGTACTTC.

The gene calls are TRBV6-5 and TRBJ2-1; 12 bases are shared with TRBD2. The CDR3 runs 20 residues. The trim removed 0 bases at V and 4 bases at J, leaving 13 bases unmatched. Germline-derived CDR1 and CDR2 are MNHEY and SVGAGI. The CDR3 here is CASSYSWSSGRASIYNEQFF. Written as DNA, the CDR3 is TGTGCCAGCAGTTACTCGTGGTCTAGCGGGAGGGCCAGCATATACAATGAGCAGTTCTTC.

V is TRBV3-1 and J is TRBJ2-3; D gene unclear. Germline CDR1 is LGHDT and CDR2 is YNNKEL (reference sequence). This CDR3 has 12 amino acids. V lost 4 bases to trimming and J lost 5 bases, with 7 bases between them. CDR3 in DNA: TGTGCCAGCAGCCCGAGGCGAGATACGCAGTATTTT. Translated, it gives CASSPRRDTQYF.

V usage is TRBV14 and J usage is TRBJ2-1; D is tentatively TRBD1 or TRBD2 (5 bases each). Germline assignment: CDR1 SGHDN and CDR2 FVKESK. This CDR3 contains 16 residues. Trimming cost V 0 bases and J 5 bases, with 14 bases left between them. CDR3 DNA: TGTGCCAGCAGCCAAGATCTATGGGACGCCAACAATGAGCAGTTCTTC. Translated, it gives CASSQDLWDANNEQFF.

The rearrangement uses TRBV28 and TRBJ2-5, with 8 bases matching TRBD1. There are 16 residues in the CDR3. Germline V gives CDR1 MDHEN, CDR2 SYDVKM. V gave up 3 bases and J gave up 6 bases; unmatched junction bases: 12. The CDR3 region is CASSFPGQATGKTQYF. CDR3 bases: TGTGCCAGCAGTTTCCCGGGACAGGCTACAGGCAAGACCCAGTACTTC.

This clonotype was counted only a few times. This chain uses TRBV29-1 with TRBJ1-2; D remains ambiguous. In germline, CDR1 is SQVTM, CDR2 ANQGSEA. This CDR3 has 10 amino acids. Trimming removed 6 bases from V and 7 bases from J, with 9 bases in between. The CDR3 DNA sequence: TGCAGCGTCCTCTCTCGTGGCTACACCTTC. Translation: CSVLSRGYTF. The variable domain in full, with the rest retrieved from reference TRBV29-1 and TRBJ1-2, is SAVISQKPSRDICQRGTSLTIQCQVDSQVTMMFWYRQQPGQSLTLIATANQGSEATYESGFVIDKFPISRPNLTFSTLTVSNMSPEDSSIYLCSVLSRGYTFGSGTRLTVV.

The rearrangement uses TRBV4-3 and TRBJ2-2; 10 bases agree with TRBD1. The CDR3 totals 14 residues. V was clipped by 4 bases and J by 6 bases; unmatched bases: 2. The V gene's germline CDR1 is LGHNA and CDR2 YSLEER. As DNA, the CDR3 is TGCGCCAGCAGCCTAGGGACAGGGGCCGGGGAGCTGTTTTTT. Translated, it gives CASSLGTGAGELFF.

This clonotype occurred a few times. The chain joins TRBV29-1 to TRBJ2-4, with a tentative D call TRBD1 (5 bases). The DNA end is more similar to TRBJ2-7, so the J call may be wrong. CDR3 length: 14 residues. Germline lookup yields CDR1 SQVTM and CDR2 ANQGSEA. The CDR3 DNA sequence: TGCAGCGTTGAGTGGCAGGGTGGGTCCTACGAGCAGTACTTC. This codes for CSVEWQGGSYEQYF.

The V and J genes are TRBV6-2 or TRBV6-3 and TRBJ1-2; a weak D match, TRBD1 (5 bases). Germline V gives CDR1 MNHEY, CDR2 SVGEGT. V was cut by 6 bases and J by 5 bases, with 19 bases left in between. The CDR3 totals 15 residues. CDR3 protein: CASRGVAERFYGYTF. Here the CDR3 DNA reads TGTGCCAGCAGGGGGGTGGCGGAGCGGTTTTATGGCTACACCTTC.

V gene TRBV12-3 or TRBV12-4 combines with J gene TRBJ1-5; D unclear. With 2 bases removed from V and 0 bases from J, the gap between germline ends came to 8 bases. The CDR3 loop spans 15 amino acids. CDR3 residues: CASSLQRNSNQPQHF. The CDR3 nucleotides read TGTGCCAGCAGTTTACAGCGGAATAGCAATCAGCCCCAGCATTTT.

The gene calls are TRBV27 and TRBJ1-4; D is undetermined. Germline CDR1 reads MNHEY; CDR2 reads SMNVEV (reference sequence). The CDR3 has 13 amino acids. V was trimmed by 4 bases and J by 8 bases, leaving 11 bases between them. The CDR3 loop is CASSSAMAEKLFF. CDR3 in DNA: TGTGCCAGCAGTTCGGCGATGGCGGAAAAACTGTTTTTT.

This clonotype was seen a few times. This chain connects TRBV6-2 or TRBV6-3 to TRBJ1-5; D remains unclear. Germline V gene sequence: CDR1 MNHEY, CDR2 SVGEGT. CDR3 length: 12 amino acids. V was shortened by 2 bases and J by 5 bases, with 4 bases between the two germline ends. CDR3 DNA sequence: TGTGCCAGCAGTTACCAGTATCAGCCCCAGCATTTT. Translated, it gives CASSYQYQPQHF.

The V gene is TRBV2, the J gene TRBJ2-6, with 7 bases that match TRBD1. The CDR3 consists of 16 residues. The germline CDR1 and CDR2 sequences are SNHLY and FYNNEI. V gave up 6 bases and J gave up 1 base; unmatched junction bases: 6. This CDR3 reads CASRDRFLSGANVLTF. Written as DNA, the CDR3 is TGTGCCAGCAGGGACAGGTTTCTTTCTGGGGCCAACGTCCTGACTTTC.

The genes are TRBV4-3 and TRBJ1-3; D remains ambiguous. This CDR3 region has 14 residues. The germline V and J ends were trimmed by 0 bases and 8 bases, with 11 bases remaining between them. The germline V gene has CDR1 LGHNA and CDR2 YSLEER. As DNA, the CDR3 is TGCGCCAGCAGCCAAGATGGTGGGTGGGACACCATATATTTT. Its protein is CASSQDGGWDTIYF.

The rearrangement links TRBV7-9 to TRBJ2-3; D ambiguous. The CDR3 loop spans 15 amino acids. The V and J ends lost 1 base and 8 bases respectively, with 16 bases between them. Germline V gene sequence: CDR1 SEHNR, CDR2 FQNEAQ (reference sequence). CDR3 residues: CASSLVQGRGFTQYF. For the CDR3, the DNA is TGTGCCAGCAGCTTAGTTCAAGGGCGTGGCTTTACGCAGTATTTT.

This clonotype was recorded a few times. V usage is TRBV4-1 and J usage is TRBJ1-2, with 9 nucleotides matching TRBD1. Germline loops: CDR1 MGHRA, CDR2 YSYEKL. J was trimmed by 4 bases and V by 0 bases; bases with no gene match: 0. The CDR3 is 14 residues long. CDR3 in amino acids: CASSQEGQGYGYTF. The CDR3, as DNA: TGCGCCAGCAGCCAAGAGGGACAGGGCTATGGCTACACCTTC.